The sequence of this TCR beta chain was determined in a study of blood T cell repertoires in COVID-19. For the study at large: There were acute and convalescent COVID-19 samples, and they came from the United States, Italy and Spain. PBMCs, B-cell-depleted T cells, or T cells provided the cDNA or gDNA that made up the material.

Germline trimming cut 0 bases from V and 0 bases from J; bases unmatched to any gene: 1. CDR1 and CDR2 from the germline V gene are MNHEY and SVGAGI. The CDR3 spans 15 residues. As processed by the authors: Cell counts per sample came from amplifying reference gene primers. Profiled with immunoSEQ multiplex PCR; TCRdb holds only in-frame clones, not every one. Clone size and V and J calls were adopted from that table, with D and trimming inferred from the DNA. Of about 210,000 clones listed, about 91% are singletons. The sample taken for sequencing was peripheral blood. This rearrangement joins TRBV6-5 to TRBJ2-7; 8 nucleotides align to TRBD1. The TCR sequence derives from a man in his thirties or forties with acute or convalescent COVID-19. The CDR3 DNA reads as TGTGCCAGCAGTTACTCGACAGGGGACTCCTACGAGCAGTACTTC. This encodes CASSYSTGDSYEQYF.